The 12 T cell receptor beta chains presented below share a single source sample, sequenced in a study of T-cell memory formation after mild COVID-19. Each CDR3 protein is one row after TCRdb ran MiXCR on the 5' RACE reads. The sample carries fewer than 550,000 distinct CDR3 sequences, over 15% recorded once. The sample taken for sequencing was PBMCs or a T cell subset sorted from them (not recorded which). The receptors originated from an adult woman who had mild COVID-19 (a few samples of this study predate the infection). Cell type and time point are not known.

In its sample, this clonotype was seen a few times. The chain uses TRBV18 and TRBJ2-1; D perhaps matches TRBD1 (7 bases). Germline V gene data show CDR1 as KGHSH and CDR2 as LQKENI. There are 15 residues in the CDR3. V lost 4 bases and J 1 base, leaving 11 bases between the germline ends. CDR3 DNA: TGTGCCAGCTCACACGCAGGGGGGTCCTACAATGAGCAGTTCTTC. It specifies CASSHAGGSYNEQFF.

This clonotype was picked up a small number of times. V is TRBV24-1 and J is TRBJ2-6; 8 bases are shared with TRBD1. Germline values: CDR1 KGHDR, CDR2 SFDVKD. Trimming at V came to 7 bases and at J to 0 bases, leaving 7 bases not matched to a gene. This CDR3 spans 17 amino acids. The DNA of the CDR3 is TGTGCCACCAGCCCCGGGACAGGAAGCTCTGGGGCCAACGTCCTGACTTTC. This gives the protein CATSPGTGSSGANVLTF.

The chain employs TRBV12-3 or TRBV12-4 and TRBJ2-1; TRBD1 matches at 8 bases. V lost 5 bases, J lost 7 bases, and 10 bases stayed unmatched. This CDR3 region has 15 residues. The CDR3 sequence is CASSPTGEVRNEQFF. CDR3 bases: TGTGCCAGCAGTCCGACAGGGGAAGTACGGAATGAGCAGTTCTTC.

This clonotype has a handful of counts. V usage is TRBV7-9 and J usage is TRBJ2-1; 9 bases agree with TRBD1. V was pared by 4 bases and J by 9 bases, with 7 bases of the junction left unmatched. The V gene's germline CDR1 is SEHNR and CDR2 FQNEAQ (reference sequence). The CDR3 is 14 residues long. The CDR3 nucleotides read TGTGCCAGCAGCTCCTCGGGACAGGGTACTGAGCAGTTCTTC. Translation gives CASSSSGQGTEQFF.

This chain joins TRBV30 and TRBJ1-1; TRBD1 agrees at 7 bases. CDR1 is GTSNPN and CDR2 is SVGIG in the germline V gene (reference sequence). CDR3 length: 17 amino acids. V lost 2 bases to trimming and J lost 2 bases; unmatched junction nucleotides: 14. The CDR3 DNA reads TGTGCCTGGAGTCCTCCGAGACAGGGTTTGCTAAACACTGAAGCTTTCTTT. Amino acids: CAWSPPRQGLLNTEAFF.

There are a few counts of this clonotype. This CDR3 reads CASSSPAASYEQYF. Written as DNA, the CDR3 is TGTGCCAGCAGCTCCCCGGCGGCGTCCTACGAGCAGTACTTC. V and J are TRBV7-9 and TRBJ2-7, with unresolved D. The CDR3 consists of 14 residues. Between the trimmed V and J ends, which lost 4 bases and 1 base, there was a span of 11 bases. Germline values: CDR1 SEHNR, CDR2 FQNEAQ (reference sequence).

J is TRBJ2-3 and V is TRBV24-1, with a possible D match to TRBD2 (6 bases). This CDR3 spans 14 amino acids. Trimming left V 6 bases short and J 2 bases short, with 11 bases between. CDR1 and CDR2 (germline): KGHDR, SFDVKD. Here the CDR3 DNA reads TGTGCCACCAGTCACGGGGGACCCACAGATACGCAGTATTTT. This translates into CATSHGGPTDTQYF.

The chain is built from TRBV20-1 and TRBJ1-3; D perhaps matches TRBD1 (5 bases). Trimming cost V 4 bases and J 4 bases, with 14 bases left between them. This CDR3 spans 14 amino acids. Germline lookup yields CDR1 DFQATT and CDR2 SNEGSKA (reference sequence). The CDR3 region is CSATPGLRGNTIYF. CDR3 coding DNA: TGCAGTGCTACTCCGGGACTGCGGGGAAACACCATATATTTT.

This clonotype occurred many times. The CDR3 spells CSARQNTGELFF. The CDR3 DNA reads as TGCAGTGCGAGACAGAACACCGGGGAGCTGTTTTTT. This rearrangement joins TRBV20-1 to TRBJ2-2; D remains unclear. Per germline, CDR1 DFQATT and CDR2 SNEGSKA (reference sequence). CDR3 length: 12 amino acids. V was clipped by 6 bases and J by 1 base, with 6 bases between them.

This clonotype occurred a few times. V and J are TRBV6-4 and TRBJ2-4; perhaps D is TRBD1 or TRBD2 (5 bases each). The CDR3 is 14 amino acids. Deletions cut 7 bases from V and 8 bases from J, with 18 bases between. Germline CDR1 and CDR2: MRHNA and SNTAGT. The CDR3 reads CASKRDPAGDIQYF. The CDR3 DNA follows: TGTGCCAGCAAGAGGGACCCCGCCGGGGACATTCAGTACTTC.

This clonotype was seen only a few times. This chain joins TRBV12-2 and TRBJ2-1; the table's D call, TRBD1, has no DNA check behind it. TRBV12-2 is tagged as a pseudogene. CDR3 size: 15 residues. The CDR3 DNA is TGTGCAAGTCGCTCACCCGGGACAGGGTTTAATAGGCAGTTCTTC. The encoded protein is CASRSPGTGFNRQFF.

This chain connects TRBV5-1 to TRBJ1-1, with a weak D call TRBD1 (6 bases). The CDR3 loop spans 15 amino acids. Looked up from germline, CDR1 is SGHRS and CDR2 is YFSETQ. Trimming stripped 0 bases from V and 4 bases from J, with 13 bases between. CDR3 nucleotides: TGCGCCAGCAGCTTGGAGCGGGGGCGAGGCACTGAAGCTTTCTTT. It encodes CASSLERGRGTEAFF.